Listed below are T cell receptor beta chains from one sample, sequenced in a study of T-cell reconstitution after alpha-beta-depleted transplantation in children. TCRdb called the PCR reads again in MiXCR, with one record for every CDR3 protein. This sample has about 500,000 distinct CDR3 sequences, with 30% to 35% found just once. The sequenced sample was PBMCs from the stem cell graft donor, obtained from the stem cell graft. These receptors all stem from a human donor who donated a stem cell graft to a child with aplastic anemia. Each CDR3 is given with its conserved first and last residue. D genes are given only for firm matches. Clone sizes are given selectively: once, few, many, or a class where the clone is expanded.

CDR3	DNA	D	J	V	size
CASGPWGLAKNIQYF	TGTGCTAGTGGACCCTGGGGGTTAGCCAAAAACATTCAGTACTTC	-	TRBJ2-4	TRBV12-5	few
CASSYSFGVAGAYNEQFF	TGTGCCAGCAGTTACTCGTTCGGTGTAGCGGGAGCCTACAATGAGCAGTTCTTC	TRBD2	TRBJ2-1	TRBV6-5	few
CASSVTGSANEKLFF	TGTGCCAGCAGCGTGACAGGATCGGCTAATGAAAAACTGTTTTTT	-	TRBJ1-4	TRBV7-3	-
CASSSPGQGLGGLHF	TGTGCCAGCAGTTCACCGGGACAGGGCCTTGGAGGCCTCCACTTT	TRBD1	TRBJ1-6	TRBV12-3/TRBV12-4	-
CSVGAGTDQYF	TGCAGCGTTGGAGCCGGGACAGACCAGTATTTT	TRBD1	TRBJ2-3	TRBV29-1	many
CASSPTTGGGNQPQHF	TGTGCCAGCAGCCCGACTACAGGGGGCGGCAATCAGCCCCAGCATTTT	TRBD1	TRBJ1-5	TRBV12-3/TRBV12-4	-
CASSLSPAGGYTF	TGCGCCAGCAGCCTCAGCCCGGCGGGCGGCTACACCTTC	-	TRBJ1-2	TRBV4-3	-
CASSEGRTEQYF	TGTGCCAGCAGTGAAGGGAGGACCGAGCAGTACTTC	-	TRBJ2-7	TRBV2	few
CASSSGWDYPYNEQFF	TGTGCCAGCAGCTCCGGGTGGGATTATCCCTACAATGAGCAGTTCTTC	-	TRBJ2-1	TRBV7-2	-
CASSRKGLEGGQFF	TGTGCCAGCAGCCGGAAGGGACTGGAAGGGGGGCAGTTCTTC	-	TRBJ2-1	TRBV14	few
CASSPRAGKFTMNTEAFF	TGTGCCAGCAGCCCACGGGCAGGGAAATTTACCATGAACACTGAAGCTTTCTTT	-	TRBJ1-1	TRBV7-3	few
CASSAGDLHGYTF	TGTGCCAGCAGTGCGGGGGACCTTCATGGCTACACCTTC	-	TRBJ1-2	TRBV12-3/TRBV12-4	-
CASSWRLAGGLRQETQYF	TGCGCCAGCAGCTGGAGACTAGCGGGAGGGTTGAGGCAAGAGACCCAGTACTTC	TRBD2	TRBJ2-5	TRBV5-1	-
CASSPRQVNTIYF	TGTGCCAGCAGCCCACGACAAGTAAACACCATATATTTT	-	TRBJ1-3	TRBV11-3	-
CASSLSIQGAEAFF	TGTGCCAGCAGTTTATCGATTCAGGGAGCTGAAGCTTTCTTT	-	TRBJ1-1	TRBV27	-
CASRTTGEAFF	TGTGCCAGCAGGACAACAGGTGAAGCTTTCTTT	-	TRBJ1-1	TRBV6-5	-
CASSLTREADTQYF	TGTGCCAGCAGCTTAACTAGAGAGGCAGATACGCAGTATTTT	-	TRBJ2-3	TRBV7-2	-
CASSLNLGNTIYF	TGTGCCAGCAGCCTTAATTTGGGAAACACCATATATTTT	-	TRBJ1-3	TRBV7-2	-
CASSLVGARSYNEQFF	TGTGCCAGCAGCTTAGTTGGCGCCCGCTCCTACAATGAGCAGTTCTTC	-	TRBJ2-1	TRBV7-3	few
CASSQGVGGGLNTEAFF	TGCGCCAGCAGCCAAGGAGTCGGGGGCGGTTTGAACACTGAAGCTTTCTTT	-	TRBJ1-1	TRBV4-3	once
CASSARAETNYGYTF	TGCGCCAGCAGTGCCCGCGCAGAAACTAACTATGGCTACACCTTC	-	TRBJ1-2	TRBV10-2	-
CASSFYSRDTEAFF	TGTGCCAGCAGCTTTTATTCCAGGGACACTGAAGCTTTCTTT	-	TRBJ1-1	TRBV7-2	-
CSARARDLLRDNEQFF	TGCAGTGCTAGGGCCCGGGACTTGCTGAGGGACAATGAGCAGTTCTTC	-	TRBJ2-1	TRBV20-1	few
CASSSDRAQPQHF	TGTGCCAGCAGCTCAGACAGGGCTCAGCCCCAGCATTTT	TRBD1	TRBJ1-5	TRBV12-3/TRBV12-4	few
CASSVGSQSHNSPLHF	TGTGCCAGCAGCGTAGGTTCACAGAGCCATAATTCACCCCTCCACTTT	-	TRBJ1-6	TRBV9	-
CASSQALKRTSALGEQYF	TGTGCCAGCAGCCAAGCTCTTAAACGGACTAGCGCTTTGGGCGAGCAGTACTTC	TRBD2	TRBJ2-7	TRBV4-2	-
CASSVGGQVNTEAFF	TGTGCCAGCAGCGTTGGCGGGCAGGTTAACACTGAAGCTTTCTTT	-	TRBJ1-1	TRBV5-4	-
CASSPRGTAFHEQYF	TGTGCCAGCAGCCCTCGTGGGACCGCCTTTCACGAGCAGTACTTC	-	TRBJ2-7	TRBV7-6	-
CASSQTTGADGYTF	TGTGCCAGCAGCCAGACTACAGGGGCGGACGGCTACACCTTC	TRBD1	TRBJ1-2	TRBV6-1	few
CASSLLDGNTIYF	TGTGCCAGCAGTTTATTAGATGGAAACACCATATATTTT	-	TRBJ1-3	TRBV12-3/TRBV12-4	once
CASSHWGVDTEAFF	TGTGCCAGCAGCCATTGGGGAGTTGACACTGAAGCTTTCTTT	-	TRBJ1-1	TRBV3-1	-
CASSYGTSRTNEQFF	TGTGCCAGCAGTTACGGGACTAGCAGGACGAATGAGCAGTTCTTC	TRBD2	TRBJ2-1	TRBV27	few
CASSPTKLGRTEAFF	TGTGCCAGCAGTCCAACGAAACTGGGACGTACTGAAGCTTTCTTT	-	TRBJ1-1	TRBV28	few
CASSGGRGQPQHF	TGTGCCAGCAGCGGTGGGCGGGGTCAGCCCCAGCATTTT	-	TRBJ1-5	TRBV5-6	-
CASWGLAYNEQFF	TGTGCCAGCTGGGGACTGGCCTACAATGAGCAGTTCTTC	-	TRBJ2-1	TRBV6-2/TRBV6-3	-
CASSGGTSGLGNEQFF	TGTGCCAGCAGCGGCGGGACTAGCGGGTTGGGGAATGAGCAGTTCTTC	TRBD2	TRBJ2-1	TRBV9	few
CASSRDRKQQFF	TGTGCCAGCAGTCGCGACCGAAAACAGCAGTTCTTC	-	TRBJ2-1	TRBV6-6	-